These 10 T cell receptor beta chains came from one sample sequenced in a study of cytomegalovirus exposure and HLA in healthy donors. The PCR used 60 Vbeta and 13 Jbeta primers. Clones were sequenced by immunoSEQ multiplex PCR, and TCRdb holds only the in-frame ones, with some missing. The sample lists about 180,000 clones, around 80% occurring once. The sequenced sample consisted of PBMCs. All receptors come from a man aged 18 to 30 in good health and CMV-seronegative.

The CDR3 region has the DNA TGTGCCAGCAGCAGCCCCGGGACAGTTTACAATGAGCAGTTCTTC. Translation: CASSSPGTVYNEQFF. This chain links TRBV7-9 with TRBJ2-1; 7 bases line up with TRBD1. V was pared by 5 bases and J by 4 bases, with 8 bases of the junction left unmatched. CDR3 length: 15 amino acids. CDR1 is SEHNR, CDR2 FQNEAQ, per germline (reference sequence).

V and J are TRBV28 and TRBJ1-1; possible D gene TRBD1, 5 bases. Germline V lookup: CDR1 MDHEN, CDR2 SYDVKM. Trimming left V 3 bases short and J 5 bases short, with 10 bases between. The CDR3 loop spans 13 amino acids. DNA of the CDR3: TGTGCCAGCAGTTTTAGCCAGGGTACTGAAGCTTTCTTT. This translates into CASSFSQGTEAFF.

Of note for this clone: Within the sample, other DNA sequences also encode this same CDR3. The V call is TRBV6-1, the J call TRBJ2-5, with TRBD2 identical over 13 bases. There are 15 residues in the CDR3. The junction had 1 base not matched to a gene; V was cut back by 4 bases and J by 2 bases. The germline V gene has CDR1 MNHNS and CDR2 SASEGT. DNA of the CDR3: TGTGCCAGCAGTGTACTAGCGGGGGGGCAAGAGACCCAGTACTTC. Its translation: CASSVLAGGQETQYF.

This chain links TRBV7-6 with TRBJ1-4, with D uncertain. The germline V and J ends were trimmed by 5 bases and 0 bases, with 13 bases remaining between them. Germline V gives CDR1 SGHVS, CDR2 FNYEAQ. There are 16 residues in the CDR3. CDR3 region: CASSRDQVATNEKLFF. CDR3 nucleotides: TGTGCCAGCAGCCGGGATCAGGTTGCAACTAATGAAAAACTGTTTTTT.

This clone appeared a few times. The CDR3 spells CAWTRGSSGHNEQFF. CDR3 DNA sequence: TGTGCCTGGACCCGCGGGTCTAGCGGACACAATGAGCAGTTCTTC. The chain joins TRBV30 to TRBJ2-1; TRBD2 matches at 7 bases. From germline, CDR1 is GTSNPN and CDR2 SVGIG (reference sequence). This CDR3 spans 15 amino acids. Trimming at V came to 4 bases and at J to 5 bases, leaving 11 bases not matched to a gene.

This clone has only one observation. This chain joins TRBV9 and TRBJ2-5, with 8 bases matching TRBD2. The CDR3 runs to 15 residues. The ends lost 0 bases at V and 2 bases at J; junction bases unmatched: 3. CDR1 is SGDLS and CDR2 is YYNGEE in the germline V gene. The DNA of the CDR3 is TGTGCCAGCAGCGTAGCAGCGGGGGAGCAAGAGACCCAGTACTTC. Translated, it gives CASSVAAGEQETQYF.

V is TRBV5-1 and J is TRBJ2-5; D perhaps matches TRBD1 (6 bases). Looked up from germline, CDR1 is SGHRS and CDR2 is YFSETQ. Between the trimmed V and J ends, which lost 0 bases and 11 bases, there was a span of 17 bases. The CDR3 covers 14 residues. The CDR3 loop is CASSLGQATEEQYF. CDR3 DNA sequence: TGCGCCAGCAGCTTGGGACAGGCCACTGAGGAGCAGTACTTC.

This chain joins TRBV5-1 and TRBJ2-7; 12 nucleotides line up with TRBD1. The CDR3 spans 19 residues. The germline CDR1 and CDR2 sequences are SGHRS and YFSETQ. With V trimmed by 0 bases and J by 7 bases, 17 bases remained unmatched. The chain's CDR3 is CASSLGPRMGQGASGEQYF. As DNA, the CDR3 is TGCGCCAGCAGCTTGGGGCCGAGAATGGGACAGGGGGCCTCTGGGGAGCAGTACTTC.

The chain employs TRBV7-8 and TRBJ2-7, with TRBD2 matching 11 bases. Germline V lookup: CDR1 SGHVS, CDR2 FQNEAQ. The CDR3 spans 16 residues. The trim removed 2 bases at V and 2 bases at J, leaving 5 bases unmatched. The CDR3 DNA sequence: TGTGCCAGCAGCTTAACGACTAGCGGGGCAACCTACGAGCAGTACTTC. It specifies CASSLTTSGATYEQYF.

J is TRBJ2-5 and V is TRBV6-5; TRBD2 matches 8 bases. Germline V gene sequence: CDR1 MNHEY, CDR2 SVGAGI. This CDR3 region has 13 residues. The V gene end was trimmed by 10 bases and the J gene end by 4 bases; junction bases not matched to a gene: 8. In DNA, the CDR3 is TGTGCCACCGACGGACTAGCTGGAGAGACCCAGTACTTC. As protein: CATDGLAGETQYF.